This paragraph reports one T cell receptor (beta chain). What it binds is unknown. Sequencing was performed with immunoSEQ multiplex PCR; in TCRdb, only in-frame clones are kept and a portion is missing. The sample includes tens of thousands of clones, roughly 84% seen only once; the top ten take around a tenth. These data belong to a study of PD-L1 blockade in urothelial cancer. Study-level points and caveats: Below-median blood TCR clonality before treatment forecast better survival.

Noted time point: pretreatment peripheral blood. Losses at the gene ends were 0 bases for V and 0 bases for J; bases not matched to a gene: 4. Per germline, CDR1 MGHDK and CDR2 SYGVNS. The CDR3 spans 17 residues. The sequenced sample was PBMCs, obtained around atezolizumab (anti-PD-L1) treatment. The V gene is TRBV25-1, the J gene TRBJ2-3, with TRBD2 matching 9 bases. The sequence came from a woman aged 70-85 years with urothelial cancer. The CDR3 bases are TGTGCCAGCAGTGAATACTTTGGGACTAGCAGCACAGATACGCAGTATTTT. It is translated as CASSEYFGTSSTDTQYF.